A selection of T cell receptor beta chains follows, all from one sample in a study of Ad26.COV2.S vaccination and SARS-CoV-2 variants. Produced via immunoSEQ multiplex PCR; TCRdb's table is partial and in-frame only. Of roughly 320,000 clones listed, roughly 80% were seen once; the top ten hold around 2.2%. The material sequenced was peripheral blood, taken in a trial of Ad26.COV2.S vaccine versus placebo. The receptors derive from a person between 18 and 65 years old who received the Ad26.COV2.S COVID-19 vaccine or a placebo. Each CDR3 is given with its conserved first and last residue. The order of the fields is J gene, clone size, V gene, D gene, CDR3 protein, CDR3 DNA. The D gene is left open where the match is weak. The listing skips clone size in some rows; elsewhere it reads once, few, many or a size class.

j_gene: TRBJ2-7; abundance: .; v_gene: TRBV6-5; d_gene: .; CDR3aa: CASSYGREQYF; CDR3nt: TGTGCCAGCAGTTACGGGCGTGAGCAGTACTTC
j_gene: TRBJ2-7; abundance: .; v_gene: TRBV25-1; d_gene: .; CDR3aa: CASSVGPPSSYEQYF; CDR3nt: TGTGCCAGCAGTGTAGGGCCCCCGAGCTCCTACGAGCAGTACTTC
j_gene: TRBJ2-2; abundance: once; v_gene: TRBV19; d_gene: .; CDR3aa: CASSIDQQGLGELFF; CDR3nt: TGTGCCAGTAGTATCGACCAACAGGGCCTCGGGGAGCTGTTTTTT
j_gene: TRBJ1-2; abundance: once; v_gene: TRBV9; d_gene: .; CDR3aa: CAGSAALVYGYTF; CDR3nt: TGTGCCGGCAGCGCGGCCCTGGTCTATGGCTACACCTTC
j_gene: TRBJ1-6; abundance: few; v_gene: TRBV28; d_gene: TRBD1; CDR3aa: CASSLTGGTNSPLHF; CDR3nt: TGTGCCAGCAGTTTAACAGGGGGAACAAATTCACCCCTCCACTTT
j_gene: TRBJ2-7; abundance: .; v_gene: TRBV30; d_gene: .; CDR3aa: CAWNSGRGGYEQYF; CDR3nt: TGTGCCTGGAATTCCGGCAGGGGAGGATACGAGCAGTACTTC
j_gene: TRBJ1-1; abundance: .; v_gene: TRBV30; d_gene: .; CDR3aa: CAWSDVPLSAEAFF; CDR3nt: TGTGCCTGGAGTGATGTACCATTAAGCGCTGAAGCTTTCTTT
j_gene: TRBJ2-7; abundance: few; v_gene: TRBV19; d_gene: .; CDR3aa: CASSILGPGEQYF; CDR3nt: TGTGCCAGTAGTATCCTCGGACCGGGGGAGCAGTACTTC
j_gene: TRBJ2-1; abundance: .; v_gene: TRBV21-1; d_gene: .; CDR3aa: CASSKLFTVVSDEQFF; CDR3nt: TGTGCCAGCAGCAAATTGTTCACAGTCGTTTCCGATGAGCAGTTCTTC
j_gene: TRBJ1-2; abundance: .; v_gene: TRBV4-2; d_gene: TRBD1; CDR3aa: CASSQRGQGAWGYTF; CDR3nt: TGTGCCAGCAGCCAAAGGGGCCAGGGGGCGTGGGGCTACACCTTC
j_gene: TRBJ1-2; abundance: .; v_gene: TRBV4-2; d_gene: TRBD1; CDR3aa: CASSQDPGQGANYGYTF; CDR3nt: TGTGCCAGCAGCCAAGATCCCGGGCAGGGGGCTAACTATGGCTACACCTTC
j_gene: TRBJ2-7; abundance: once; v_gene: TRBV3-1/TRBV3-2; d_gene: .; CDR3aa: CASSQRPGVYEQYF; CDR3nt: TGTGCCAGCAGCCAACGTCCAGGGGTCTACGAGCAGTACTTC
j_gene: TRBJ1-2; abundance: .; v_gene: TRBV19; d_gene: .; CDR3aa: CASSIAHSTHGYTF; CDR3nt: TGTGCCAGTAGTATAGCACACTCCACTCATGGCTACACCTTC
j_gene: TRBJ1-2; abundance: .; v_gene: TRBV2; d_gene: .; CDR3aa: CASESDRVFNYGYTF; CDR3nt: TGTGCCAGCGAGTCTGATAGGGTATTCAACTATGGCTACACCTTC
j_gene: TRBJ1-2; abundance: .; v_gene: TRBV6-2/TRBV6-3; d_gene: TRBD1; CDR3aa: CASSLFPGQGANGYGYTF; CDR3nt: TGTGCCAGCAGCTTATTCCCGGGACAGGGGGCTAACGGCTATGGCTACACCTTC
j_gene: TRBJ1-2; abundance: .; v_gene: TRBV5-1; d_gene: .; CDR3aa: CASSPFEGPNGYTF; CDR3nt: TGCGCCAGCAGCCCCTTTGAGGGGCCTAATGGCTACACCTTC